This TCR beta chain was identified during a study of PD-1 blockade in classical Hodgkin lymphoma. Specified time point: cycle 4 day 1 (C4D1), after around six weeks of nivolumab. Relapse after autologous stem cell transplantation occurred in every patient, and brentuximab vedotin exposure varied. Complete response, partial response or progressive disease was each patient's best response. V shed 3 bases and J shed 4 bases, with 15 bases lying between them. The CDR3 runs to 15 residues. Germline V gene sequence: CDR1 KGHSH, CDR2 LQKENI. The protocol was immunoSEQ multiplex PCR, while the TCRdb copy is restricted to in-frame clones and leaves out a portion. This sample has about 39,000 clones; just under 80% occur once, and the top ten carry roughly a third. A note on this clone: The target antigen is unknown.

General observations from the study: Prior to therapy, complete responders displayed diversity much like that of newly diagnosed patients.

This specimen consisted of peripheral blood mononuclear cells (PBMCs), obtained before the fourth cycle of nivolumab. The chain has TRBV18 and TRBJ1-2, with a possible D match to TRBD1 (5 bases). This clonotype originated in a human donor with classical Hodgkin lymphoma. The CDR3 is CASSPTDGSGYGYTF. CDR3 in DNA: TGTGCCAGCTCACCGACAGACGGGTCTGGCTATGGCTACACCTTC.